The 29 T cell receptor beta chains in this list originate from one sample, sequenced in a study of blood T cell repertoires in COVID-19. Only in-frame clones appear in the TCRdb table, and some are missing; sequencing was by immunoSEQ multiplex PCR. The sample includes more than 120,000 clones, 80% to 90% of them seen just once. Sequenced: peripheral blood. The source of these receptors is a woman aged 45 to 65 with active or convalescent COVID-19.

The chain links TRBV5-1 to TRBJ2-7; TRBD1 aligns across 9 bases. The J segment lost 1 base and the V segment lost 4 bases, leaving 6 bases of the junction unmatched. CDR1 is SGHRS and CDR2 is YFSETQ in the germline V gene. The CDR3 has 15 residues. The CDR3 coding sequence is TGCGCCAGCAGCCTGGAGGGACAGGGATCCTACGAGCAGTACTTC. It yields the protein CASSLEGQGSYEQYF.

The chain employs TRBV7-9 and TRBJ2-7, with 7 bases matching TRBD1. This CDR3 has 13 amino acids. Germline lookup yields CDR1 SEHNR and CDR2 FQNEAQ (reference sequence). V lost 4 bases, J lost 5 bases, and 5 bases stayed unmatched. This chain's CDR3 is CASSSTGTHEQYF. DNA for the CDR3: TGTGCCAGCAGCTCGACAGGGACCCACGAGCAGTACTTC. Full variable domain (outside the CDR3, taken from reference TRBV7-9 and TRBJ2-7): DTGVSQNPRHKITKRGQNVTFRCDPISEHNRLYWYRQTLGQGPEFLTYFQNEAQLEKSRLLSDRFSAERPKGSFSTLEIQRTEQGDSAMYLCASSSTGTHEQYFGPGTRLTVT.

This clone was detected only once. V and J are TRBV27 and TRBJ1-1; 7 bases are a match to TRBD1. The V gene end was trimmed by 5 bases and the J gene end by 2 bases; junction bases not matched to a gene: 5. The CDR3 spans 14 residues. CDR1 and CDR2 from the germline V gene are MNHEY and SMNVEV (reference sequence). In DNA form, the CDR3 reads TGTGCCAGCAGTCCGACAGGGCTCAACACTGAAGCTTTCTTT. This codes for CASSPTGLNTEAFF.

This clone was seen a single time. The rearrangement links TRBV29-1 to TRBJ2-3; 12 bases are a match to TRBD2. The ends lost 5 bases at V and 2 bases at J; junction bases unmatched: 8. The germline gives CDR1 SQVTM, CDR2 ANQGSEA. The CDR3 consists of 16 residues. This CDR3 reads CSVRLAGGETTDTQYF. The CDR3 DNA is TGCAGCGTTCGCCTAGCGGGGGGGGAGACCACAGATACGCAGTATTTT.

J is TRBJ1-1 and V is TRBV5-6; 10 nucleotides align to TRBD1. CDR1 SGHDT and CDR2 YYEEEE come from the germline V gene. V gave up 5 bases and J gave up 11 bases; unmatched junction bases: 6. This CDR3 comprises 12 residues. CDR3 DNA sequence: TGTGCCAGCAGATCGGACAGGGGGGACGCTTTCTTT. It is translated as CASRSDRGDAFF.

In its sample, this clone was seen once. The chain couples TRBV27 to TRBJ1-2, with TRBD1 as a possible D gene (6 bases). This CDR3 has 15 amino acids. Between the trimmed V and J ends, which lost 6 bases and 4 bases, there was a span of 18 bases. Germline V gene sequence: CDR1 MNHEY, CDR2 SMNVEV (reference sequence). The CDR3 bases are TGTGCCAGCAGCCCCAAAGGGGGATTGAGCTATGGCTACACCTTC. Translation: CASSPKGGLSYGYTF.

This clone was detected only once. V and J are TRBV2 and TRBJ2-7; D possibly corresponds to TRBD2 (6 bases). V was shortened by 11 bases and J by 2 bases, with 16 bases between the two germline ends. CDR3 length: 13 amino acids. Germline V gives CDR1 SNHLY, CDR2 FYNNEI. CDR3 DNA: TGTGCCTCCCGCGGCGGGGAAACCTACGAGCAGTACTTC. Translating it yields CASRGGETYEQYF. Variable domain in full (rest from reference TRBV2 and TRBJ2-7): EPEVTQTPSHQVTQMGQEVILRCVPISNHLYFYWYRQILGQKVEFLVSFYNNEISEKSEIFDDQFSVERPDGSNFTLKIRSTKLEDSAMYFCASRGGETYEQYFGPGTRLTVT.

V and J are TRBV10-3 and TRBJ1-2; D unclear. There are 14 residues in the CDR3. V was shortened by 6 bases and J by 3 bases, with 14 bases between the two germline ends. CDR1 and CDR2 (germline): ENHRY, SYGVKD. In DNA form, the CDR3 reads TGTGCCATCAGAGACTCTAGCTTGGACTATGGCTACACCTTC. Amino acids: CAIRDSSLDYGYTF.

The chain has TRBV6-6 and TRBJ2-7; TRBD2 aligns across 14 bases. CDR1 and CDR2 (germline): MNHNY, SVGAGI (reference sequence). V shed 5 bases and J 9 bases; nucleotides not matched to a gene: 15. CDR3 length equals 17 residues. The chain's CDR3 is CASSRQGLTSGRAAQYF. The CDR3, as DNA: TGTGCCAGCAGTCGACAGGGACTGACTAGCGGGAGGGCGGCGCAGTACTTC.

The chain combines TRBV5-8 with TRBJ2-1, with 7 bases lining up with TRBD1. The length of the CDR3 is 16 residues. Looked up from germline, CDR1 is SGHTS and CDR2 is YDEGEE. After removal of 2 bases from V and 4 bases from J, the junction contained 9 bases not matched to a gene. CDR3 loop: CASSLSGTVVYNEQFF. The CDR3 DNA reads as TGTGCCAGCAGCTTATCCGGGACAGTAGTTTACAATGAGCAGTTCTTC.

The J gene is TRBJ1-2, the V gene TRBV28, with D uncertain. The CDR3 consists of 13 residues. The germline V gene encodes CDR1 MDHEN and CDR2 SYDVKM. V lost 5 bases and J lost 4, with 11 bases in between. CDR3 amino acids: CASSLPAGYGYTF. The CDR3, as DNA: TGTGCCAGCAGTCTACCCGCAGGCTATGGCTACACCTTC.

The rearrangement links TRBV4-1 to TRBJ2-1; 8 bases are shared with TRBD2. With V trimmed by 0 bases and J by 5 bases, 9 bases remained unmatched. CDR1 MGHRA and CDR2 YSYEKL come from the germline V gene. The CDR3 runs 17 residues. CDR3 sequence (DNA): TGCGCCAGCAGCCAAGAGGCCGGGAGGGCTCGAAACAATGAGCAGTTCTTC. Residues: CASSQEAGRARNNEQFF.

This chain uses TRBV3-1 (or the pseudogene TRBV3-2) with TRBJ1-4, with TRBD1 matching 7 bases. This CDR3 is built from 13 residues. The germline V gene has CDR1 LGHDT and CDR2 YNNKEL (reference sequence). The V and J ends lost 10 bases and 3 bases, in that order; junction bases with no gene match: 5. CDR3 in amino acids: CATNRGPNEKLFF. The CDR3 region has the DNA TGTGCCACCAACAGGGGCCCTAATGAAAAACTGTTTTTT.

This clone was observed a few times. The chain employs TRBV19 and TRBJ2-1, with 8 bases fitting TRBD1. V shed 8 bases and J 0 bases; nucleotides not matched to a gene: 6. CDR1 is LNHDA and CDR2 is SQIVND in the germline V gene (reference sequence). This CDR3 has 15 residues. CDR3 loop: CASSGQGRSYNEQFF. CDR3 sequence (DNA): TGTGCCAGTTCAGGACAGGGCCGCTCCTACAATGAGCAGTTCTTC.

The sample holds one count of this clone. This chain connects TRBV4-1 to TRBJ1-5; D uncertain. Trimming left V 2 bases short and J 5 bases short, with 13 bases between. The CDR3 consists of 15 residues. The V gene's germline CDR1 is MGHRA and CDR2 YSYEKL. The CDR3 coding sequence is TGCGCCAGCAGCCAAATCGCGGGGTCGGATCAGCCCCAGCATTTT. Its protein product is CASSQIAGSDQPQHF.

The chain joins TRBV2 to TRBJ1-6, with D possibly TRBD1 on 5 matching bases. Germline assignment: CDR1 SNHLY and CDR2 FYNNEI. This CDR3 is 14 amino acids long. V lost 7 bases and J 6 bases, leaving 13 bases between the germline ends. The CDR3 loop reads CASIPRRGNSPLHF. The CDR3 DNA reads TGTGCCAGCATACCCCGTAGGGGTAATTCACCCCTCCACTTT.

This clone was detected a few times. CDR3 coding DNA: TGTGCCAGCAGCGCCGGGACTCTTGGCGAGCAGTACTTC. Translated: CASSAGTLGEQYF. The chain combines TRBV9 with TRBJ2-7, with a tentative D call TRBD2 (6 bases). Looked up from germline, CDR1 is SGDLS and CDR2 is YYNGEE. This CDR3 contains 13 residues. The ends were cut back, 3 bases at V and 6 bases at J, with 13 bases in the middle. The full variable domain, in which reference TRBV9 and TRBJ2-7 provide the parts outside the CDR3, is DSGVTQTPKHLITATGQRVTLRCSPRSGDLSVYWYQQSLDQGLQFLIQYYNGEERAKGNILERFSAQQFPDLHSELNLSSLELGDSALYFCASSAGTLGEQYFGPGTRLTVT.

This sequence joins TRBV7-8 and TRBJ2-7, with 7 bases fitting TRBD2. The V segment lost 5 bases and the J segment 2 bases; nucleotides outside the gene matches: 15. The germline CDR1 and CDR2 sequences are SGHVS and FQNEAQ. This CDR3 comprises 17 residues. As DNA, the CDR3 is TGTGCCAGCAGCCTCTTATTCGGGGGGAGAGGCACCTACGAGCAGTACTTC. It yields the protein CASSLLFGGRGTYEQYF.

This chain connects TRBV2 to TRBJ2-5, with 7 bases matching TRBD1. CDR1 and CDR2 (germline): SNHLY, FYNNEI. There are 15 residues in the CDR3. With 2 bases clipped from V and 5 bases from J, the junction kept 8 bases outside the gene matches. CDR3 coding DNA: TGTGCCAGCAGTGAATTGGGACAGTTGACGGAGACCCAGTACTTC. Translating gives CASSELGQLTETQYF.

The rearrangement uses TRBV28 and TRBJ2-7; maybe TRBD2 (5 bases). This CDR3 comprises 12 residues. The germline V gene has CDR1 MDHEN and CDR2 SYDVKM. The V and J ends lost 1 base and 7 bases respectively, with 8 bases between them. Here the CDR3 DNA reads TGTGCCAGCAGTTTATCTTCGGGGGAGCAGTACTTC. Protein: CASSLSSGEQYF.

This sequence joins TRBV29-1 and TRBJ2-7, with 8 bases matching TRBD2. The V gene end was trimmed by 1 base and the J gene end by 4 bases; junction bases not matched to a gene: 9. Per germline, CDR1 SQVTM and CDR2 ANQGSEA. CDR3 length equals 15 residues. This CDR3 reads CSVEAPGLVGYEQYF. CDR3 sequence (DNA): TGCAGCGTTGAAGCCCCGGGACTAGTAGGGTACGAGCAGTACTTC.

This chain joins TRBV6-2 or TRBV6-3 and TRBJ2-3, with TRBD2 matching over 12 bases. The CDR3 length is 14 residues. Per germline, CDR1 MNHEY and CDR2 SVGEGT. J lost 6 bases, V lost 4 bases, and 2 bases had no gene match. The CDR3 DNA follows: TGTGCCAGCAGTTGGACTAGCGGGGTGGATACGCAGTATTTT. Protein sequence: CASSWTSGVDTQYF.

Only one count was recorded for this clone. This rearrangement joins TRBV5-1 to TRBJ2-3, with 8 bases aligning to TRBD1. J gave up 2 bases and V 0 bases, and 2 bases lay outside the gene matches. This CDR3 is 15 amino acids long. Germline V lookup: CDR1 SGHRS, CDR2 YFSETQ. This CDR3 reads CASSLGGQDTDTQYF. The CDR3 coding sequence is TGCGCCAGCAGCTTGGGGGGACAGGACACAGATACGCAGTATTTT.

CDR3 residues: CASSPDRGSTYGYTF. CDR3 in DNA: TGTGCCAGCAGTCCAGACAGGGGGTCTACCTATGGCTACACCTTC. The chain is built from TRBV27 and TRBJ1-2; the match to TRBD1 covers 9 bases. Losses at the gene ends were 5 bases for V and 4 bases for J; bases not matched to a gene: 8. Looked up from germline, CDR1 is MNHEY and CDR2 is SMNVEV (reference sequence). The length of the CDR3 is 15 residues.

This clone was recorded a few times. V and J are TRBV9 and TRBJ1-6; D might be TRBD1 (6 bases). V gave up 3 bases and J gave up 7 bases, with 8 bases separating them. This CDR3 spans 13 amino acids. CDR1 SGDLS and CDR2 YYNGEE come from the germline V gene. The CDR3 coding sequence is TGTGCCAGCAGCGAGGGGACAAATTCACCCCTCCACTTT. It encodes CASSEGTNSPLHF.

The CDR3 DNA follows: TGCGCCAGCAGCCTTAACGTGCTAGCGGAACCTTACAATGAGCAGTTCTTC. Residues: CASSLNVLAEPYNEQFF. V and J are TRBV5-1 and TRBJ2-1, with 7 bases lining up with TRBD2. The length of the CDR3 is 17 residues. The V gene end was trimmed by 4 bases and the J gene end by 4 bases; junction bases not matched to a gene: 14. The germline CDR1 and CDR2 sequences are SGHRS and YFSETQ.

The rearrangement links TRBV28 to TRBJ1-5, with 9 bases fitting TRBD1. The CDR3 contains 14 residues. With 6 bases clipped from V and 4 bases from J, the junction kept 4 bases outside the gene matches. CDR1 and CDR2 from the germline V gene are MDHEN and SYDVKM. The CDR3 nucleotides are TGTGCCAGCAGGACGGGACAGGGTAATCAGCCCCAGCATTTT. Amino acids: CASRTGQGNQPQHF.

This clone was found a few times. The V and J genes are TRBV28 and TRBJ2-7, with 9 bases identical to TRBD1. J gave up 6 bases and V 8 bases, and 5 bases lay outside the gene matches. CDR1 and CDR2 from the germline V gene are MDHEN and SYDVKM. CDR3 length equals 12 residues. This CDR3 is CASGRDRAEQYF. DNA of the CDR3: TGTGCCAGCGGCCGGGACAGGGCCGAGCAGTACTTC.

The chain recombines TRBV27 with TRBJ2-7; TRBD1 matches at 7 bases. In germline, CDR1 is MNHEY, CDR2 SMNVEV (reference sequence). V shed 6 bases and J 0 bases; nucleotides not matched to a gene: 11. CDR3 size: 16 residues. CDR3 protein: CASSPLVRDSSYEQYF. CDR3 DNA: TGTGCCAGCAGCCCTCTCGTCCGGGACAGCTCCTACGAGCAGTACTTC.